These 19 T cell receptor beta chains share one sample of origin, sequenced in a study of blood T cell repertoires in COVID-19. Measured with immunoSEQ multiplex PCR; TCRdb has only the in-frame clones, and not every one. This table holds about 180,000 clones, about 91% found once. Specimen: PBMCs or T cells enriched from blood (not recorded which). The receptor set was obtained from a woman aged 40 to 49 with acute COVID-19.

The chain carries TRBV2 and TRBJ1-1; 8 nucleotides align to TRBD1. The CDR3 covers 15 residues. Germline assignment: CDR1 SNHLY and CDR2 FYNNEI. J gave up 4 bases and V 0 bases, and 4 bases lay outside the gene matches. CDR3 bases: TGTGCCAGCAGTGAAGCGCAGGGGGCGAGCACTGAAGCTTTCTTT. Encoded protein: CASSEAQGASTEAFF.

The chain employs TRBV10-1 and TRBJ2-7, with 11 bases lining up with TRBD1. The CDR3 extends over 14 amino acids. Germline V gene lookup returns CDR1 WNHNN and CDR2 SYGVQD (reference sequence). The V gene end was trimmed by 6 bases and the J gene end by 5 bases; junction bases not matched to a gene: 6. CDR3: CASSRDRGKNEQYF. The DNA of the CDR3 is TGCGCCAGCAGCAGGGACAGGGGGAAAAACGAGCAGTACTTC.

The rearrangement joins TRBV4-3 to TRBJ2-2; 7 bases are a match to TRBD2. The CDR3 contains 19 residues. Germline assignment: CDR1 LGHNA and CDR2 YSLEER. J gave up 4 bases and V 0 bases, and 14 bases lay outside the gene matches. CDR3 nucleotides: TGCGCCAGCAGCCAAGAAGTCTTTCTGACTAGCACGGTCACCGGGGAGCTGTTTTTT. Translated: CASSQEVFLTSTVTGELFF.

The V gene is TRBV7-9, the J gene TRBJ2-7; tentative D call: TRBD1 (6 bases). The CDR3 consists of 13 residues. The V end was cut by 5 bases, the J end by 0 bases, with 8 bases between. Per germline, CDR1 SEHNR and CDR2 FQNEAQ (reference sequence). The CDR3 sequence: CASSEGDSYEQYF. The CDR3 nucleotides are TGTGCCAGCAGCGAGGGGGACTCCTACGAGCAGTACTTC.

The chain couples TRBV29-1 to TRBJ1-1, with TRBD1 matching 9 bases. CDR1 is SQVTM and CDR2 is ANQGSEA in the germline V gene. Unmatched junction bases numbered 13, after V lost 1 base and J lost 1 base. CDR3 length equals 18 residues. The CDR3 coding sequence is TGCAGCGTTGAAGGTTGGTCCGGGACAGGGCTTTCGAACACTGAAGCTTTCTTT. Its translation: CSVEGWSGTGLSNTEAFF.

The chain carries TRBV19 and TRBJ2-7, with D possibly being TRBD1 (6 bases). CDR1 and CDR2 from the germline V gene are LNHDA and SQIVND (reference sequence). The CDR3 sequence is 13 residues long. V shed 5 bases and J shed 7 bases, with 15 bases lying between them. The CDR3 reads CASSGWQGKEQYF. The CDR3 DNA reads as TGTGCCAGTAGTGGCTGGCAGGGGAAAGAGCAGTACTTC. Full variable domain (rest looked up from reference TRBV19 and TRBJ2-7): DGGITQSPKYLFRKEGQNVTLSCEQNLNHDAMYWYRQDPGQGLRLIYYSQIVNDFQKGDIAEGYSVSREKKESFPLTVTSAQKNPTAFYLCASSGWQGKEQYFGPGTRLTVT.

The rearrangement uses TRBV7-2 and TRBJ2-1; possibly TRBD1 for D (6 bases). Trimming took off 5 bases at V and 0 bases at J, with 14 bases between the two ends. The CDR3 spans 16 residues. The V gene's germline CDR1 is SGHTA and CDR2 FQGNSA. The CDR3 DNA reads TGTGCCAGCAGCCCAGGGGTCCTCCGCTCCTACAATGAGCAGTTCTTC. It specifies CASSPGVLRSYNEQFF.

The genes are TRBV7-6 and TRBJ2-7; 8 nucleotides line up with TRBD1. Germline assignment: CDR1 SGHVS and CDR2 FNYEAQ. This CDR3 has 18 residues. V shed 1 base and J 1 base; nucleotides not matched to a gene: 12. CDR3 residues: CASSLGGSGGGFSYEQYF. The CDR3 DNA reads TGTGCCAGCAGCTTAGGAGGTTCAGGGGGCGGCTTTTCCTACGAGCAGTACTTC.

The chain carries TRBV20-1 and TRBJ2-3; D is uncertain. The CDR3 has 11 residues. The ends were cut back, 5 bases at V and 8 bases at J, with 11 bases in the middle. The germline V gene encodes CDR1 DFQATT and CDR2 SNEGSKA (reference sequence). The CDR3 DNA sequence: TGCAGTGCTCCTTGGTCGGGTACGCAGTATTTT. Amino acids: CSAPWSGTQYF.

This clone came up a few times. CDR3 coding DNA: TGTGCCAGCAGCCAAGATCTGTTCGACTTTCTCGGGGAAGAGACCCAGTACTTC. Protein: CASSQDLFDFLGEETQYF. This rearrangement joins TRBV3-1 (or the pseudogene TRBV3-2) to TRBJ2-5; maybe TRBD2 (5 bases). This CDR3 has 18 residues. Trimming pared 0 bases from V and 3 bases from J, leaving 20 bases between. CDR1 and CDR2 (germline): LGHDT, YNNKEL (reference sequence).

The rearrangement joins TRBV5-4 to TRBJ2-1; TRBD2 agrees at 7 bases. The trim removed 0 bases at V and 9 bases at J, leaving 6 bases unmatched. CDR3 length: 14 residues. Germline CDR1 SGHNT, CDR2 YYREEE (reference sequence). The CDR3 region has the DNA TGTGCCAGCAGCTTGGTTGCGGGAGCAGGTGAGCAGTTCTTC. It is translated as CASSLVAGAGEQFF.

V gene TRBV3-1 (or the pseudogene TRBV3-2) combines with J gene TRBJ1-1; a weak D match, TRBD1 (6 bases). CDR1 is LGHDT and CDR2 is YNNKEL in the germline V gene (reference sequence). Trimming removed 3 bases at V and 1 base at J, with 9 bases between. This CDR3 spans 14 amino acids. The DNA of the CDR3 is TGTGCCAGCAGCCAGCCACAGGGGAACACTGAAGCTTTCTTT. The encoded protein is CASSQPQGNTEAFF.

The CDR3 nucleotides read TGTGCCAGCAGTTTCACTGGACAGGGGAAATCGGATGGCTACACCTTC. The encoded protein is CASSFTGQGKSDGYTF. The chain joins TRBV27 to TRBJ1-2; TRBD1 matches 9 bases. J gave up 6 bases and V 3 bases, and 11 bases lay outside the gene matches. The CDR3 length is 16 residues. The V gene's germline CDR1 is MNHEY and CDR2 SMNVEV (reference sequence).

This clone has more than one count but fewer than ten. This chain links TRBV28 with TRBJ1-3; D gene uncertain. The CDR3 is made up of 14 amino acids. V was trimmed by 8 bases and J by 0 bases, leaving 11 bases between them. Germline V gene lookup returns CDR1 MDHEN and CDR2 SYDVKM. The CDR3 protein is CASGLWASGNTIYF. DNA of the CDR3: TGTGCCAGCGGACTATGGGCCTCTGGAAACACCATATATTTT. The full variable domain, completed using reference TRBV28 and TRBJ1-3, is DVKVTQSSRYLVKRTGEKVFLECVQDMDHENMFWYRQDPGLGLRLIYFSYDVKMKEKGDIPEGYSVSREKKERFSLILESASTNQTSMYLCASGLWASGNTIYFGEGSWLTVV.

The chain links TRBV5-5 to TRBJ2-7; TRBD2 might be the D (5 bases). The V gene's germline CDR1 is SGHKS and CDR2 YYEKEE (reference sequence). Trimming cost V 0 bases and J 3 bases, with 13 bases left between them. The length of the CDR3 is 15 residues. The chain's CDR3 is CASSLGLAEGYEQYF. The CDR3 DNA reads TGTGCCAGCAGCTTGGGGCTAGCAGAGGGCTACGAGCAGTACTTC.

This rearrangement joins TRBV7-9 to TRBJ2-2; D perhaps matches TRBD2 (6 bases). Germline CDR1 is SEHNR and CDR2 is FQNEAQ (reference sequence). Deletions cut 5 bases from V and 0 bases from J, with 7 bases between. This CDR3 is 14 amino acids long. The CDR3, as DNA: TGTGCCAGCAGCGGGAGGCCGAACACCGGGGAGCTGTTTTTT. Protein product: CASSGRPNTGELFF.

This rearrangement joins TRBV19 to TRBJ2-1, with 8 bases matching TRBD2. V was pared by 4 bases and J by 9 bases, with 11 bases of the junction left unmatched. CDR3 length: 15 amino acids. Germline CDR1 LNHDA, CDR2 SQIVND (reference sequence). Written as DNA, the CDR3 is TGTGCCAGTAGTAGGGCCCGGGGGGGCCAGGGTGAGCAGTTCTTC. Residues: CASSRARGGQGEQFF.

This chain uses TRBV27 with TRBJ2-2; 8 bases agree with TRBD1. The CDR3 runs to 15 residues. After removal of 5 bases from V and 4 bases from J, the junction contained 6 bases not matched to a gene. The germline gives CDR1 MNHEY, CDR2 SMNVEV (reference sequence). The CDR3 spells CASSLDRGGTGELFF. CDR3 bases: TGTGCCAGCAGTCTAGACAGGGGAGGCACCGGGGAGCTGTTTTTT.

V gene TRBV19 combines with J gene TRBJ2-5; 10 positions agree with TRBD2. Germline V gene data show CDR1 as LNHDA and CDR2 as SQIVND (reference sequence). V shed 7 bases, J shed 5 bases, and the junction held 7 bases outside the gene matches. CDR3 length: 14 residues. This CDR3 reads CASKASGREETQYF. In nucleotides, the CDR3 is TGTGCCAGTAAAGCGAGCGGGAGGGAGGAGACCCAGTACTTC.